This entry describes one T cell receptor beta chain. This sample stems from a study of blood T cell repertoires in COVID-19. The wider study: The analysed material was cDNA or gDNA that came from T cells, B-cell-depleted T cells, or PBMCs.

In the original analysis: By means of reference gene primer amplification, nucleated cell counts were estimated. TCRdb keeps only in-frame clones here, not all; method: immunoSEQ multiplex PCR. The V and J calls and the clone size are those of that table, but D and trimming were determined from the DNA. The sample records around 220,000 clones, more than 80% being singletons. This TCR was recovered from a woman of 80 years or more with acute or convalescent COVID-19. Sequenced input: peripheral blood.

The CDR3 reads CASSIKLAGGLSSYNEQFF. In DNA, the CDR3 is TGTGCCAGTAGTATAAAACTAGCGGGAGGCCTGAGCTCCTACAATGAGCAGTTCTTC. The J gene is TRBJ2-1, the V gene TRBV19; TRBD2 aligns across 12 bases. Germline V gives CDR1 LNHDA, CDR2 SQIVND (reference sequence). The CDR3 spans 19 residues. V dropped 2 bases and J dropped 0; count of bases not matched to a gene: 8.